The sample holds one count of the clone carrying this TCR beta chain. The sample is drawn from a study of blood T cell repertoires in COVID-19. Study summary: Acute and convalescent COVID-19 specimens originated in the United States, Italy and Spain. Nucleic acid was either cDNA or gDNA, and it came from T cells, B-cell-depleted T cells, or PBMCs.

V was pared by 4 bases and J by 0 bases, with 10 bases of the junction left unmatched. From germline, CDR1 is MGHRA and CDR2 YSYEKL. CDR3 length: 19 residues. How the authors handled the data: Estimation of nucleated cell counts was performed using reference gene primer amplification. Profiling relied on immunoSEQ multiplex PCR, and the TCRdb table lists in-frame clones only, not all of them. The V and J calls and clone size were taken over from that table, and D and trimming were inferred from the DNA. The sample yields 75,000 to 100,000 clones, about 84% seen once. The sample taken for sequencing was peripheral blood. This receptor was identified in a man in his 60s with acute or convalescent COVID-19. V and J are TRBV4-1 and TRBJ2-1, with TRBD2 matching over 12 bases. As DNA, the CDR3 is TGCGCCAGCAGCCTAGGACTAGCGGGACCATATAGCTCCTACAATGAGCAGTTCTTC. It codes for CASSLGLAGPYSSYNEQFF.